The TCR beta chain under discussion was sequenced for a study of lymphopenia after photon versus proton radiotherapy. General study points: After the lymphocyte nadir, photon-treated repertoires showed oligoclonal expansion, especially of CD8+ Temra cells. Proton therapy kept repertoires fairly stable, unlike photons, which gained effector/memory cells. Better survival with proton therapy was suggested as possible, not demonstrated.

The data were produced by immunoSEQ multiplex PCR, yet TCRdb's version contains in-frame clones alone and is incomplete. The sample holds some 170,000 clones, about 85% seen once. Germline loops: CDR1 SQVTM, CDR2 ANQGSEA. The CDR3 sequence is 14 residues long. Trimming stripped 6 bases from V and 5 bases from J, with 19 bases between. On this clone itself: What it binds is not known.

The sample here was peripheral blood, taken from a patient treated with photon-based radiotherapy. The V gene is TRBV29-1, the J gene TRBJ1-1, with unresolved D. The origin of this receptor is a man aged 45-65 years with gastric cancer. The CDR3 reads CSVQNDGRRTEAFF. As DNA, the CDR3 is TGCAGCGTACAAAATGACGGAAGAAGGACTGAAGCTTTCTTT.